What follows is one T cell receptor beta chain and its context. Seattle-derived patients entered the study during active infection and were followed longitudinally. V gave up 4 bases and J gave up 4 bases; unmatched junction bases: 5. Germline lookup yields CDR1 SGDLS and CDR2 YYNGEE. The CDR3 runs 14 residues. The data were obtained in a study of blood T cell repertoires in COVID-19. Study context: Both acute and convalescent COVID-19 samples were obtained from the United States, Italy and Spain.

Original analysis: Researchers report that nucleated cell counts were estimated from reference gene primer amplification. The protocol was immunoSEQ multiplex PCR, while the TCRdb copy is restricted to in-frame clones and leaves out a portion. D and trimming come from the DNA, and the V and J calls and clone size come from that table. The data show roughly 280,000 clones, more than 75% seen once. Input material: peripheral blood. The rearrangement uses TRBV9 and TRBJ2-7, with 10 bases that match TRBD1. The clonotype comes from a woman aged 55-75 years with COVID-19, enrolled during active disease. CDR3 DNA sequence: TGTGCCAGCAGCTACCGGGACAGGGGTTACGAGCAGTACTTC. It codes for CASSYRDRGYEQYF.